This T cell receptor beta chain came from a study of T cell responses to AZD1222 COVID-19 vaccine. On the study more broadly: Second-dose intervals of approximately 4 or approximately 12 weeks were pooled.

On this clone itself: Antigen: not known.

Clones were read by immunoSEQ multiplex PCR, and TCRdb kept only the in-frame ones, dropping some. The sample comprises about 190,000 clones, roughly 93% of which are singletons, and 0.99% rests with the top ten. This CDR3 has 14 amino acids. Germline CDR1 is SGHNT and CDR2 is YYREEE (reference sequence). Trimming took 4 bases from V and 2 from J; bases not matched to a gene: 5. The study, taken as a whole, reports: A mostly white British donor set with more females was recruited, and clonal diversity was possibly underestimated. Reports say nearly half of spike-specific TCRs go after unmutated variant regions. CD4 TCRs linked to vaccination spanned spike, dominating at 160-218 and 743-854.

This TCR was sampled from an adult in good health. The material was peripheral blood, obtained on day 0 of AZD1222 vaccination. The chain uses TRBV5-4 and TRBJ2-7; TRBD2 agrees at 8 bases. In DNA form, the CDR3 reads TGTGCCAGCAGCCCTACTAGCGGTCCCTACGAGCAGTACTTC. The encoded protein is CASSPTSGPYEQYF.